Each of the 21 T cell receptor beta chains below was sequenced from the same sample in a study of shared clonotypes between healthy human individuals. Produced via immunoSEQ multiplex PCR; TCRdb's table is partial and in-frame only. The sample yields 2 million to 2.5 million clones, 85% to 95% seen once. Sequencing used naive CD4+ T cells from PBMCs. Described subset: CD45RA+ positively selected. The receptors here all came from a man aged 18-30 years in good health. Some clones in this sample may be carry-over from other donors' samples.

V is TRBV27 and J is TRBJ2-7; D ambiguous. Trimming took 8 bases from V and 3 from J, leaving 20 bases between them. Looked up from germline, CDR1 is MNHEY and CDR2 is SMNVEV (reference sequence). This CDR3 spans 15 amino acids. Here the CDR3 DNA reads TGTGCCAGCGCCCCTGGTCCGGGCAGGAGCTACGAGCAGTACTTC. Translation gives CASAPGPGRSYEQYF.

The DNA for the CDR3 is TGTGCCAGCAGCACTCGGACAGGGAGAAATGAGCAGTTCTTC. Its translation is CASSTRTGRNEQFF. The chain is built from TRBV5-4 and TRBJ2-1; 8 nucleotides line up with TRBD1. V trimming: 4 bases; J trimming: 7 bases; junction bases outside the gene matches: 7. This CDR3 has 14 residues. Looked up from germline, CDR1 is SGHNT and CDR2 is YYREEE (reference sequence).

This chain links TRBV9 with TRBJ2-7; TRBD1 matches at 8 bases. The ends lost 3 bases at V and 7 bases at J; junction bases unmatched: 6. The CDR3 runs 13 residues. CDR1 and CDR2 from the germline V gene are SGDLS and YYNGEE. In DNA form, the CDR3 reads TGTGCCAGCAGCGCGCACAACAGGGGGGAGCAGTACTTC. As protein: CASSAHNRGEQYF.

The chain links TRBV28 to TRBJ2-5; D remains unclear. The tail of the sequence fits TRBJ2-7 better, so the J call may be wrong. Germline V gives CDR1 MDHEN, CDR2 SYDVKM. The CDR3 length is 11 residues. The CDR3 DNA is TGTGCCAGCAGTTTTAAGCTCGAGCAGTACTTC. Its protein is CASSFKLEQYF.

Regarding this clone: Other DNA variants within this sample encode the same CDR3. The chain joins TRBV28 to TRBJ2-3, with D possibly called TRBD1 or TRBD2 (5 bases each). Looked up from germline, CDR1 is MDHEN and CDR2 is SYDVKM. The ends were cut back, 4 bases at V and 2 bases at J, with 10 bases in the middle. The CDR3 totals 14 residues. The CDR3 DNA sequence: TGTGCCAGCAGTTCCGGGACGCCCACAGATACGCAGTATTTT. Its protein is CASSSGTPTDTQYF.

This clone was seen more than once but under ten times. The CDR3 sequence is CASSTGGEGNQPQHF. The DNA for the CDR3 is TGTGCCAGCAGCACCGGTGGGGAGGGCAATCAGCCCCAGCATTTT. The chain is built from TRBV28 and TRBJ1-5; no definite D call. From germline, CDR1 is MDHEN and CDR2 SYDVKM. The CDR3 length is 15 residues. The V and J ends lost 6 bases and 2 bases respectively, with 14 bases between them.

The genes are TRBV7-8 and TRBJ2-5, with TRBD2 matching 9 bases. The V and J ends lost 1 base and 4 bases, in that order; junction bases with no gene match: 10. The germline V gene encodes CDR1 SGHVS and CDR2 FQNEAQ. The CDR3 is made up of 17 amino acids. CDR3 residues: CASSLDRDVLAGETQYF. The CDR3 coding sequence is TGTGCCAGCAGCTTAGATAGGGATGTACTAGCGGGAGAGACCCAGTACTTC.

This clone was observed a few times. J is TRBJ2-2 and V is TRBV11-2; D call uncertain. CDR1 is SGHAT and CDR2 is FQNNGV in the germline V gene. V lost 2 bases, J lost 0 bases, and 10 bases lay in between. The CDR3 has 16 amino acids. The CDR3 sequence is CASSLQFGSNTGELFF. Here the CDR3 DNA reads TGTGCCAGCAGCTTACAGTTCGGGTCGAACACCGGGGAGCTGTTTTTT.

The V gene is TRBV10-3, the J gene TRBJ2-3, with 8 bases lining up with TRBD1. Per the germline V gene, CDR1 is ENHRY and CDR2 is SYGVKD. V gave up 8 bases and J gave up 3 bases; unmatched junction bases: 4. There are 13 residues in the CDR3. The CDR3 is CAIQGAGTDTQYF. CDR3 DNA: TGTGCCATCCAGGGGGCAGGGACAGATACGCAGTATTTT.

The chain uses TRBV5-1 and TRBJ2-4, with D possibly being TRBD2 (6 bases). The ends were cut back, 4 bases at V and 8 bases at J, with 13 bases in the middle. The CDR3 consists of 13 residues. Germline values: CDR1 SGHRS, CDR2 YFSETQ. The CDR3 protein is CASSSQPGDIQYF. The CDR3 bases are TGCGCCAGCAGCAGCCAACCGGGGGACATTCAGTACTTC.

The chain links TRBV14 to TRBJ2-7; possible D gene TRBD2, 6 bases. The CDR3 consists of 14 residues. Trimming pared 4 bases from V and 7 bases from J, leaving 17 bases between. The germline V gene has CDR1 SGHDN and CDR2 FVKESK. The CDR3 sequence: CASSLRLPAGEQYF. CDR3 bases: TGTGCCAGCAGCCTTAGACTACCGGCGGGGGAGCAGTACTTC.

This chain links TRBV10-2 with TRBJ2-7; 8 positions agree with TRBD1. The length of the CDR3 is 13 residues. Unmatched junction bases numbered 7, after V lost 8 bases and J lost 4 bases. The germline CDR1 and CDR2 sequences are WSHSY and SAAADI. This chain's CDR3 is CASGGQGLYEQYF. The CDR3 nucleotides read TGCGCCAGCGGCGGACAGGGTCTATACGAGCAGTACTTC.

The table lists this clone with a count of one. DNA for the CDR3: TGTGCCAGCAGCCCTCTCTTTAGCGGGAGGGCCGACACCGGGGAGCTGTTTTTT. This translates into CASSPLFSGRADTGELFF. The chain combines TRBV28 with TRBJ2-2; 11 positions agree with TRBD2. Per germline, CDR1 MDHEN and CDR2 SYDVKM. J lost 3 bases, V lost 6 bases, and 12 bases had no gene match. CDR3 size: 18 residues.

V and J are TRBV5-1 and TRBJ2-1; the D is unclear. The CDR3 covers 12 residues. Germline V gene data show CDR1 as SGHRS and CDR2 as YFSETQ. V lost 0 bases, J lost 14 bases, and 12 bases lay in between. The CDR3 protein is CASSLEQYAKFF. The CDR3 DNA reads TGCGCCAGCAGCTTGGAACAGTACGCAAAGTTCTTC. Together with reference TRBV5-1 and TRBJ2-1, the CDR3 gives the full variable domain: KAGVTQTPRYLIKTRGQQVTLSCSPISGHRSVSWYQQTPGQGLQFLFEYFSETQRNKGNFPGRFSGRQFSNSRSEMNVSTLELGDSALYLCASSLEQYAKFFGPGTRLTVL.

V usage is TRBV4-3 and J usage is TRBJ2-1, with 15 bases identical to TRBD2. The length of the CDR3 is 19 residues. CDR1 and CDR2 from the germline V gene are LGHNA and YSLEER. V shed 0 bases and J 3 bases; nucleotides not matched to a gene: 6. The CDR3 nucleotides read TGCGCCAGCAGCCAAGATCTAGGACTAGCGGGAGGGAACTACAATGAGCAGTTCTTC. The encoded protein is CASSQDLGLAGGNYNEQFF.

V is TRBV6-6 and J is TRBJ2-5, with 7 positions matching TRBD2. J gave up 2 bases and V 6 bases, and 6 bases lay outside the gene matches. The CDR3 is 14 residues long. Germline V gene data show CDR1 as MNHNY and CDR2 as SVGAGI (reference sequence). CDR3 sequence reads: CASSVSSGQETQYF. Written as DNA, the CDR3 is TGTGCCAGCAGCGTATCTAGCGGACAAGAGACCCAGTACTTC.

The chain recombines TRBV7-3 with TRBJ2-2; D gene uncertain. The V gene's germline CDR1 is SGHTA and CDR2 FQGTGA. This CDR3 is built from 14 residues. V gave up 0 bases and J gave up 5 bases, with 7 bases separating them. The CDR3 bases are TGTGCCAGCAGCTTAACGCACTTAACCGGGGAGCTGTTTTTT. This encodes CASSLTHLTGELFF.

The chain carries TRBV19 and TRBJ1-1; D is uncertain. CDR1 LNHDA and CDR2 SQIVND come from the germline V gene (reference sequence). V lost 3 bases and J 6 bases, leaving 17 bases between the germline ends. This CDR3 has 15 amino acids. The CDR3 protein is CASSISPHFSPEAFF. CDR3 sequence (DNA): TGTGCCAGTAGTATTAGTCCACACTTCTCCCCTGAAGCTTTCTTT.

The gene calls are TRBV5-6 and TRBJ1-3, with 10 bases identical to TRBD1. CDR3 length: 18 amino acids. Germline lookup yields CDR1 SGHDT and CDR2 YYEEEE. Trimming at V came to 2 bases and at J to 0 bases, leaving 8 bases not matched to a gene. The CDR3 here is CASSFGGQGIISGNTIYF. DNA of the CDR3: TGTGCCAGCAGCTTCGGGGGACAGGGGATCATCTCTGGAAACACCATATATTTT.

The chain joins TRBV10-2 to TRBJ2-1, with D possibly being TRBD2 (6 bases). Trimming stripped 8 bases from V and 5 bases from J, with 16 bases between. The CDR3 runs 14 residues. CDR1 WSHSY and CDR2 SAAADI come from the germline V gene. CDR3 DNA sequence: TGCGCCAGCCTTGGGGGGACTCTCCACAATGAGCAGTTCTTC. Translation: CASLGGTLHNEQFF.

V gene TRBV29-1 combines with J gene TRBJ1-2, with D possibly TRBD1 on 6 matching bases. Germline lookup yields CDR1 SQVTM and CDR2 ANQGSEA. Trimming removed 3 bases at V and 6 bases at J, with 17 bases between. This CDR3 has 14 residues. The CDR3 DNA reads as TGCAGCGTTGACAGGGACATCGGAGCTCATGGCTACACCTTC. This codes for CSVDRDIGAHGYTF.